This entry features one TCR beta chain sequence. The data originate from a study of T cell changes during pregnancy in multiple sclerosis. Method: immunoSEQ multiplex PCR; TCRdb's copy keeps in-frame clones and lacks some. This sample has under 95,000 clones; about 94% occur once, and the top ten carry about 0.99%. Sample: peripheral blood, taken in the second trimester of pregnancy. This clonotype was sampled from a female donor in good health, enrolled as a control in a pregnancy study.

CDR3 sequence reads: CASSRTPTGQETQYF. The CDR3 DNA is TGTGCCAGCAGTCGGACACCCACTGGTCAAGAGACCCAGTACTTC. This sequence joins TRBV6-5 and TRBJ2-5; TRBD1 might be the D (5 bases). The germline gives CDR1 MNHEY, CDR2 SVGAGI. V was shortened by 5 bases and J by 2 bases, with 15 bases between the two germline ends. The CDR3 covers 15 residues.